This T cell receptor (beta chain) came from a study of early T cells in non-severe SARS-CoV-2 infection. This clonotype turned up a few times. TCRdb reprocessed the 5' RACE reads with MiXCR, giving one entry per CDR3 protein. This table holds tens of thousands of distinct CDR3 sequences, 9.5% to 15% found once. This TCR was recovered from an adult who was a healthcare worker with PCR-confirmed SARS-CoV-2 infection or an uninfected control (not recorded which). Sequencing input: whole blood.

The CDR3 reads CSVGSGQGFEQYF. In nucleotides, the CDR3 is TGCAGCGTTGGGTCGGGACAGGGATTCGAGCAGTACTTC. This sequence joins TRBV29-1 and TRBJ2-7; 9 bases line up with TRBD1. This CDR3 has 13 residues. Germline lookup yields CDR1 SQVTM and CDR2 ANQGSEA. V shed 4 bases and J 6 bases; nucleotides not matched to a gene: 7.